Listed below are T cell receptor beta chains from one sample, sequenced in a study of B cell selection in AIRE deficiency. Assay: immunoSEQ multiplex PCR; the TCRdb copy retains only in-frame clones and omits some. The profile shows some 23,000 clones, about 97% of them singletons. Sequencing was done on a sample of conventional CD4+ T cells sorted from PBMCs. These receptor sequences come from a human donor with AIRE deficiency. The conserved cysteine and the conserved F or W are not part of the CDR3 here. Expanded clones get a size class; other rows say once, few or many, or leave the size out.

>TRBJ2-2|TRBV25-1|NA
ASSLKTGMGTGELF
>TRBJ2-1|TRBV28|NA
ASSLGTAYNEQF
>TRBJ1-3|TRBV7-9|NA
ASRKGGNTIY
>TRBJ2-2|TRBV11-2|NA
ASSPTSSAGELF
>TRBJ1-5|TRBV28|NA
ASKNGVIHSNQPQH
>TRBJ1-5|TRBV7-8|NA
ASGGQRRYSNQPQH
>TRBJ2-1|TRBV19|NA
ASSMGPRAVDNEQF
>TRBJ2-7|TRBV6-1|NA
ASRLAGFHEQY
>TRBJ2-1|TRBV4-1|NA
ASSQPGTSGYNEQF
>TRBJ2-2|TRBV9|NA
ASSVAQGPTGELF
>TRBJ1-4|TRBV6-6|NA
ASSHRQRTHEKLF
>TRBJ2-2|TRBV5-1|NA
ASSLVAGGTGELF
>TRBJ2-5|TRBV27|NA
ASTRRGRDQETQY
>TRBJ1-6|TRBV7-3|NA
ASSLRGSDNSPLH
>TRBJ2-4|TRBV10-3|NA
AISQGLAGGPTKNIQY
>TRBJ2-7|TRBV7-9|NA
ASSRASGTESEQY
>TRBJ1-2|TRBV2|NA
ASSEQGANYGYT
>TRBJ2-3|TRBV5-1|once
ASRTTGGADTQY
>TRBJ2-5|TRBV11-3|NA
ASLSGGVGETQY
>TRBJ2-3|TRBV7-3|NA
ASSLNPSGLSTQY
>TRBJ2-2|TRBV7-2|NA
ASSLGEGDGTGELF
>TRBJ2-6|TRBV11-3|once
ASSLTGANVLT
>TRBJ1-5|TRBV18|NA
ASSPTGGSQPQH
>TRBJ2-7|TRBV19|NA
ASSIRGAVAYEQY
>TRBJ2-7|TRBV19|NA
ASSTPGRYYEQY
>TRBJ2-3|TRBV11-3|NA
ASSLPIRNGPPGTDTQY
>TRBJ2-4|TRBV12-2|NA
ASRVDGGNLAGGSIQY
>TRBJ1-1|TRBV12-5|NA
ASAPPRGNTEAF
>TRBJ1-2|TRBV5-1|NA
ASSLIPTGDGYT
>TRBJ2-2|TRBV11-2|once
ASSRRTSGDTGELF
>TRBJ2-7|TRBV15|NA
ATSRDRGYEQY
>TRBJ2-5|TRBV27|NA
ASSSQTGWSETQY
>TRBJ2-5|TRBV18|NA
ASSRSTGGQETQY
>TRBJ1-2|TRBV5-1|NA
ASSPGTGDYGYT
>TRBJ2-3|TRBV6-5|once
ASSKRQGGGGSQY
>TRBJ1-1|TRBV9|few
ASSVRDRGSSTEAF
>TRBJ2-4|TRBV2|NA
ASSEDRLLAKNIQY